This T cell receptor beta chain stems from a study of cytomegalovirus exposure and HLA in healthy donors. Whole-study context: Within an early data release were 85 million or so unique TCRs drawn from HLA-typed donors.

Healthy people donating bone marrow made up the donors. V gave up 2 bases and J gave up 5 bases, with 12 bases separating them. The CDR3 consists of 13 residues. The V gene's germline CDR1 is GTSNPN and CDR2 SVGIG (reference sequence). This PCR relied on a set of 60 Vbeta primers and 13 Jbeta primers. Measured with immunoSEQ multiplex PCR; TCRdb has only the in-frame clones, and not every one. The listing records around 140,000 clones. This chain uses TRBV30 with TRBJ2-5; weak D call: TRBD1 (6 bases). The receptor was derived from a male donor in good health and CMV-seronegative. The material sequenced was PBMCs. CDR3 nucleotides: TGTGCCTGGAGTCAGGGGTCGTACGAGACCCAGTACTTC. Translated: CAWSQGSYETQYF.